This record concerns one T cell receptor (beta chain) sequence. The data were taken from a study of blood T cell repertoires in COVID-19. The overall study: The study drew acute and convalescent COVID-19 samples from the United States, Italy and Spain.

Authors' analysis steps: Reference gene primer amplification in the assay estimated nucleated cell counts. Only in-frame clones appear in the TCRdb table, and some are missing; sequencing was by immunoSEQ multiplex PCR. V and J calls and clone size come straight from that table; D and trimming were deduced from the DNA. Altogether about 150,000 clones are present, approximately 90% being singletons, with the ten largest covering roughly 4%. Participants came from roughly 23 US areas, aged roughly 18 to 100 years. In assigning cohorts, the study relied on participant-reported clinical history. The sample was PBMCs or T cells enriched from blood (not recorded which). The source is a woman in her 40s who had been exposed to COVID-19.

CDR3 sequence (DNA): TGTGCCAGCAGTTTATCAGGGGTTACTGAAGCTTTCTTT. Amino acid sequence: CASSLSGVTEAFF. This rearrangement joins TRBV27 to TRBJ1-1; D might be TRBD1 (5 bases). The CDR3 has 13 amino acids. Trimming removed 0 bases from V and 5 bases from J, with 7 bases in between. Germline values: CDR1 MNHEY, CDR2 SMNVEV (reference sequence).